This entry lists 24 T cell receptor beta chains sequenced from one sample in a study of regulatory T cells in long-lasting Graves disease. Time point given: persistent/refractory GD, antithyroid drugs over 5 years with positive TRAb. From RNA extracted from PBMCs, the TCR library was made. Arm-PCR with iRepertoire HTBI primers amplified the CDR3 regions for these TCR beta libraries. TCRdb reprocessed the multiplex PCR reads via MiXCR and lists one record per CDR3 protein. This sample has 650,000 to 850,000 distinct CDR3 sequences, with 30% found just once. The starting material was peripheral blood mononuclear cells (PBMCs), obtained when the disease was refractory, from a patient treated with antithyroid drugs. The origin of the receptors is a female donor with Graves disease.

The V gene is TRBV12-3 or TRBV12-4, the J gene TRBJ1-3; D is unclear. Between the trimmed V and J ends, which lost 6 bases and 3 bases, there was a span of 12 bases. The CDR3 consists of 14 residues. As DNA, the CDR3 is TGTGCCAGCAGCACTTTGAAACTTGGAAACACCATATATTTT. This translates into CASSTLKLGNTIYF.

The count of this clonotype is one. The DNA of the CDR3 is TGTGCCAGCAGCTTTGAGATAGACACCGGGGAGCTGTTTTTT. Amino acids: CASSFEIDTGELFF. V is TRBV5-4 and J is TRBJ2-2, with D unresolved. Trimming removed 2 bases from V and 3 bases from J, with 8 bases in between. Germline-derived CDR1 and CDR2 are SGHNT and YYREEE (reference sequence). This CDR3 has 14 amino acids.

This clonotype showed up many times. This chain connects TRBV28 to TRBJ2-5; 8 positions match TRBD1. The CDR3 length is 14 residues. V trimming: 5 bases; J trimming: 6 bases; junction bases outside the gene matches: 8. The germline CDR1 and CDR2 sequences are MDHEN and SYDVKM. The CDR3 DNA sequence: TGTGCCAGCAGTACTCAGGGGGCGGGAAAGACCCAGTACTTC. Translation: CASSTQGAGKTQYF.

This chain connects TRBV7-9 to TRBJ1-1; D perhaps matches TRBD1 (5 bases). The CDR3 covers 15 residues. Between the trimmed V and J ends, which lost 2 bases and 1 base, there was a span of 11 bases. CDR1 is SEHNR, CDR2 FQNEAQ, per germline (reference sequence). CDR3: CASSLRAGPNTEAFF. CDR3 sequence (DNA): TGTGCCAGCAGCTTAAGGGCAGGGCCGAACACTGAAGCTTTCTTT.

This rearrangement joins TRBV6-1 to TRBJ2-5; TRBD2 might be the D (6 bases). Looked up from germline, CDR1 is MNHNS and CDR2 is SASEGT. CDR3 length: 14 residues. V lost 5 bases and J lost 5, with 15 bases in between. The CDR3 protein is CASSPTTSRETQYF. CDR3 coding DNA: TGTGCCAGCAGTCCGACGACTAGTCGTGAGACCCAGTACTTC.

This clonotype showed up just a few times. The CDR3 coding sequence is TGTGCCAGCAGCCCGCAAGCGGGAGGTTTCGACGAGCAGTACTTC. This sequence encodes CASSPQAGGFDEQYF. V is TRBV9 and J is TRBJ2-7; 9 bases agree with TRBD2. Looked up from germline, CDR1 is SGDLS and CDR2 is YYNGEE. The CDR3 covers 15 residues. The trim removed 4 bases at V and 5 bases at J, leaving 10 bases unmatched.

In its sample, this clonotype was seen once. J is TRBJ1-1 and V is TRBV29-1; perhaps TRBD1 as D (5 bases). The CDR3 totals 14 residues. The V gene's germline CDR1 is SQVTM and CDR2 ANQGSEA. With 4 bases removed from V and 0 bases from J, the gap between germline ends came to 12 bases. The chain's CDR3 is CSVGRGGLNTEAFF. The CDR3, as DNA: TGCAGCGTTGGAAGGGGCGGCCTGAACACTGAAGCTTTCTTT.

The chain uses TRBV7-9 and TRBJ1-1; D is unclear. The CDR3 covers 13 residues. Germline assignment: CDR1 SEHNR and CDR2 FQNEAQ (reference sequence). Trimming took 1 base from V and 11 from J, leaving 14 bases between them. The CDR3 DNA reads TGTGCCAGCAGCTTAGGAGCCTCCGGGAAGGCTTTCTTT. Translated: CASSLGASGKAFF.

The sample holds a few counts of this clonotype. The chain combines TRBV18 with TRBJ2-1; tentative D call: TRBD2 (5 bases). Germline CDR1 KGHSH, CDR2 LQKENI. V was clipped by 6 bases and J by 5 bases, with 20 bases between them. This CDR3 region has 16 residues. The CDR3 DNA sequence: TGTGCCAGCTCCACCCGGTGGGTAGCGCCTAACAATGAGCAGTTCTTC. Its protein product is CASSTRWVAPNNEQFF.

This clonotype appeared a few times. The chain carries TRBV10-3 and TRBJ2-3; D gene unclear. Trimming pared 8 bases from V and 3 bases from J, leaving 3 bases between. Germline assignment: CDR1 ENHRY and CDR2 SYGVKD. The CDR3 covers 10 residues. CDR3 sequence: CAIGTDTQYF. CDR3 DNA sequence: TGTGCCATCGGGACAGATACGCAGTATTTT.

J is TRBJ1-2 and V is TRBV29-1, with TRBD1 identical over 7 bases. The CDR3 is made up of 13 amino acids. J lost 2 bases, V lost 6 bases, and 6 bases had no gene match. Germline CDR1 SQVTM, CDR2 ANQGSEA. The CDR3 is CSVADRKNYGYTF. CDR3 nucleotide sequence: TGCAGCGTAGCGGACAGGAAGAACTATGGCTACACCTTC.

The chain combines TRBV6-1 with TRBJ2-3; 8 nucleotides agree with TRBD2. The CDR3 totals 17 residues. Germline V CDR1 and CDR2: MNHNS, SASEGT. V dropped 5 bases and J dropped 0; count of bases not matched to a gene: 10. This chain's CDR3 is CASSHGRAGRSTDTQYF. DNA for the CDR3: TGTGCCAGCAGTCACGGGAGGGCGGGTCGAAGCACAGATACGCAGTATTTT.

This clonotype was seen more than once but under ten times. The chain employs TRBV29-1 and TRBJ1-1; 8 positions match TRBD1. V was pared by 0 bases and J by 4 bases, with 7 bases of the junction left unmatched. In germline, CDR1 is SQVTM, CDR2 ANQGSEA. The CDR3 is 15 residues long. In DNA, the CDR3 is TGCAGCGTTGAAGATCGTCGGACAGGGACCACTGAAGCTTTCTTT. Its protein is CSVEDRRTGTTEAFF.

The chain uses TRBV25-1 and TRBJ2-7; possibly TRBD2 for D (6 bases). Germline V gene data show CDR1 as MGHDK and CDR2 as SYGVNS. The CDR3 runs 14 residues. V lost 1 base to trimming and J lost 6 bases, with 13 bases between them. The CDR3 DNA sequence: TGTGCCAGCAGTGAATGGACTACTCAGGGCGAGCAGTACTTC. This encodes CASSEWTTQGEQYF.

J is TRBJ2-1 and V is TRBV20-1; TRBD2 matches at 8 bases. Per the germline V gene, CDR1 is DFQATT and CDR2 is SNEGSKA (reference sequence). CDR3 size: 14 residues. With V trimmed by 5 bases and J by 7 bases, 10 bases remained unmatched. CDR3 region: CSAAGGGASNEQFF. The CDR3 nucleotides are TGCAGTGCTGCCGGGGGGGGAGCATCGAATGAGCAGTTCTTC.

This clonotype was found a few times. The CDR3 DNA reads as TGTGCCAGCAGTTACTCGGGCAGAAAAGGGCAGCCCCAGCATTTT. Its translation is CASSYSGRKGQPQHF. The chain is built from TRBV6-5 and TRBJ1-5, with D unresolved. V was trimmed by 0 bases and J by 7 bases, leaving 13 bases between them. Per germline, CDR1 MNHEY and CDR2 SVGAGI. This CDR3 contains 15 residues.

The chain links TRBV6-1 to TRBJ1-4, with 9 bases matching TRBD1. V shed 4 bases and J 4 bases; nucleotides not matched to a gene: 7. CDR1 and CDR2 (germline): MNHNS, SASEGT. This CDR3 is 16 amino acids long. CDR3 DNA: TGTGCCAGCAGTGTCGGAGGGGGACAGGGTAATGAAAAACTGTTTTTT. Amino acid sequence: CASSVGGGQGNEKLFF.

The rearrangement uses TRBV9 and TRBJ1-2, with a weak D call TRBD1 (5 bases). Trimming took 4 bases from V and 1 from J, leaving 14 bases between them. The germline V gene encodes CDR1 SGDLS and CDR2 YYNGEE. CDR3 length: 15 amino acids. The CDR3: CASSPGEIGNYGYTF. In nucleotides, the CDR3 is TGTGCCAGCAGCCCGGGGGAGATCGGTAACTATGGCTACACCTTC.

This CDR3 reads CSVMPRGHNYGYTF. CDR3 DNA sequence: TGCAGCGTTATGCCCAGGGGGCACAACTATGGCTACACCTTC. The chain is built from TRBV29-1 and TRBJ1-2; 8 nucleotides match TRBD1. Germline CDR1 reads SQVTM; CDR2 reads ANQGSEA. This CDR3 region has 14 residues. V dropped 5 bases and J dropped 2; count of bases not matched to a gene: 7.

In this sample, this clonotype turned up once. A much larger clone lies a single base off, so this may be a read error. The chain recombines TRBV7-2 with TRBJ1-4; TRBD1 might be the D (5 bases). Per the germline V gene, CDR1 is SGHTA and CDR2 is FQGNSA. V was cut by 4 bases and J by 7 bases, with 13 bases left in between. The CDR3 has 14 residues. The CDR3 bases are TGTGCCAGCAGCTGGAGGGGTTCTATTGAAAAACTGTTTTTT. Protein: CASSWRGSIEKLFF.

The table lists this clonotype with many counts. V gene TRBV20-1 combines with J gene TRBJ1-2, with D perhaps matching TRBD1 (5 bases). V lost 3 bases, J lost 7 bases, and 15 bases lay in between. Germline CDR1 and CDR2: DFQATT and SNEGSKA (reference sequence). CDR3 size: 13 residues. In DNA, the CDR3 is TGCAGTGCTAGTCTGTTGAGGGGTGGTGGCTACACCTTC. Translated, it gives CSASLLRGGGYTF.

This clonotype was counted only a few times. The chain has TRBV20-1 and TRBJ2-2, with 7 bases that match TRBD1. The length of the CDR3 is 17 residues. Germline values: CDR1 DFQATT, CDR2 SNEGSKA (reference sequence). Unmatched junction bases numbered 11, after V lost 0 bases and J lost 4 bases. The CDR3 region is CSARDSLRGLGTGELFF. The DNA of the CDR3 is TGCAGTGCTAGAGATAGTTTAAGGGGGCTGGGCACCGGGGAGCTGTTTTTT.

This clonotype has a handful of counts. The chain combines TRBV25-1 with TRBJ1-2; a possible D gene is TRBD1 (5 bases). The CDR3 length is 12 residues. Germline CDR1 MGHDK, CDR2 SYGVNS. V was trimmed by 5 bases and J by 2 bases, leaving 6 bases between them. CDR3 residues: CASSWGNYGYTF. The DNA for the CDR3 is TGTGCCAGCAGTTGGGGGAACTATGGCTACACCTTC.

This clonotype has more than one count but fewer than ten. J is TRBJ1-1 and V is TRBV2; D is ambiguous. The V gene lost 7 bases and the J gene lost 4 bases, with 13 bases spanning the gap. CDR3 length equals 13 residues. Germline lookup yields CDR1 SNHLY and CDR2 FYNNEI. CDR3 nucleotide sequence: TGTGCCAGCAACGAGTTTTCCTCCACTGAAGCTTTCTTT. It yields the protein CASNEFSSTEAFF.